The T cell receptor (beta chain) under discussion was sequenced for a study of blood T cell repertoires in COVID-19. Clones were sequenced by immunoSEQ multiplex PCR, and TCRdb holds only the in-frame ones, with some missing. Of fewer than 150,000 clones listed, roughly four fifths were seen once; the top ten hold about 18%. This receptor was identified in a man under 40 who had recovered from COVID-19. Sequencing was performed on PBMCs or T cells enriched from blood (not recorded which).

The CDR3 loop reads CASNEAISGANVLTF. CDR3 coding DNA: TGTGCCAGTAATGAGGCAATCTCTGGGGCCAACGTCCTGACTTTC. This chain links TRBV19 with TRBJ2-6; the D is unclear. Germline-derived CDR1 and CDR2 are LNHDA and SQIVND (reference sequence). V lost 7 bases and J 0 bases, leaving 10 bases between the germline ends. The CDR3 runs to 15 residues.